The 27 T cell receptor beta chains below come from one sample, sequenced in a study of Ad26.COV2.S vaccination and SARS-CoV-2 variants (dated by TCRdb to about 2021). The label giving this sample's treatment or condition can be read as: 19 received Ad26.COV2.S at low or high dose, single or two shots; about 5 received placebo; per-sample allocation not given. For vaccine and placebo recipients, repertoires were sequenced using samples collected on day 63 after the first injection. Receptor libraries were prepared by the immunoSEQ multiplex PCR assay. Held by TCRdb, this immuneACCESS table contains in-frame sequences only and omits some clones. Under half of the omission traces to an unresolved V gene where checked; the cause of the rest is unknown. In all, the sample holds 290,000 or so clones, and about 90% of those were seen once. Around 3% of the sample comes from the top ten. The source was peripheral blood, collected in a trial of Ad26.COV2.S vaccine versus placebo. Receptors originate from a person between 18 and 60 years old who received the Ad26.COV2.S COVID-19 vaccine or a placebo.

This clone was seen only once. V is TRBV11-2 and J is TRBJ1-4; TRBD1 aligns across 7 bases. Germline values: CDR1 SGHAT, CDR2 FQNNGV. V lost 5 bases and J lost 7; bases outside the gene matches: 10. CDR3 length: 15 amino acids. The CDR3 sequence is CASSITGVYGEKLFF. The CDR3 DNA is TGTGCCAGCAGCATTACAGGGGTGTACGGTGAAAAACTGTTTTTT.

This clone appeared a single time. The CDR3 DNA follows: TGTGCCAGCAGCGTATACAGGGGAGACACTGAAGCTTTCTTT. Translated, it gives CASSVYRGDTEAFF. The chain links TRBV7-2 to TRBJ1-1; 7 bases align to TRBD1. Germline-derived CDR1 and CDR2 are SGHTA and FQGNSA. With 5 bases clipped from V and 3 bases from J, the junction kept 6 bases outside the gene matches. The CDR3 covers 14 residues.

CDR3 protein: CAGSLAGGTDTQYF. For the CDR3, the DNA is TGTGCCGGGTCACTAGCGGGGGGCACAGATACGCAGTATTTT. This chain connects TRBV7-2 to TRBJ2-3, with 11 bases fitting TRBD2. This CDR3 has 14 residues. Per germline, CDR1 SGHTA and CDR2 FQGNSA. Trimming removed 11 bases from V and 1 base from J; junction bases left unmatched: 5.

The CDR3, as DNA: TGTGCCAGCTCACCAGCGATGTCGGGACAGGGAGTGTGGGGTATACAGGAGACCCAGTACTTC. Its translation: CASSPAMSGQGVWGIQETQYF. V gene TRBV18 combines with J gene TRBJ2-5; 9 nucleotides align to TRBD1. Germline V gene sequence: CDR1 KGHSH, CDR2 LQKENI. Trimming cost V 2 bases and J 5 bases; bases outside gene matches: 24. The CDR3 has 21 amino acids.

V is TRBV18 and J is TRBJ2-7; perhaps D is TRBD1 or TRBD2 (7 bases each). Germline CDR1 is KGHSH and CDR2 is LQKENI. The CDR3 covers 14 residues. Between the trimmed V and J ends, which lost 4 bases and 5 bases, there was a span of 15 bases. DNA of the CDR3: TGTGCCAGCTCACTCCAACAGGGGAGGGACGAGCAGTACTTC. This sequence encodes CASSLQQGRDEQYF.

The chain combines TRBV7-9 with TRBJ2-7; D ambiguous. CDR3 size: 12 residues. The germline gives CDR1 SEHNR, CDR2 FQNEAQ (reference sequence). V lost 1 base and J lost 5, with 6 bases in between. This chain's CDR3 is CASSLGPNEQYF. CDR3 nucleotides: TGTGCCAGCAGCTTAGGACCAAACGAGCAGTACTTC.

This sequence joins TRBV23-1 and TRBJ2-1; the match to TRBD2 covers 8 bases. TRBV23-1 belongs to the ORF category, with a function that is uncertain. V shed 0 bases, J shed 9 bases, and the junction held 13 bases outside the gene matches. This CDR3 spans 17 amino acids. CDR3 DNA: TGCGCCAGCAGTCAATCGGAGGGGGGGAGCGGGAGAGGTGAGCAGTTCTTC. Translation: CASSQSEGGSGRGEQFF.

The chain joins TRBV10-2 to TRBJ2-5, with unresolved D. The CDR3 is 15 amino acids. V was pared by 7 bases and J by 4 bases, with 19 bases between. CDR1 is WSHSY and CDR2 is SAAADI in the germline V gene. This chain's CDR3 is CASKLQGLWGETQYF. The CDR3 nucleotides are TGCGCCAGCAAACTCCAAGGCCTCTGGGGAGAGACCCAGTACTTC.

This sequence joins TRBV7-9 and TRBJ2-1, with 7 positions matching TRBD1. The CDR3 is 16 amino acids. Trimming cost V 5 bases and J 4 bases; bases outside gene matches: 11. CDR1 SEHNR and CDR2 FQNEAQ come from the germline V gene (reference sequence). CDR3 sequence (DNA): TGTGCCAGCAGCCCCCCTCCCAACAGGGGATACAATGAGCAGTTCTTC. Encoded protein: CASSPPPNRGYNEQFF.

The chain is built from TRBV5-5 and TRBJ1-5; D is ambiguous. Germline assignment: CDR1 SGHKS and CDR2 YYEKEE (reference sequence). Trimming removed 4 bases at V and 6 bases at J, with 14 bases between. This CDR3 has 14 residues. The CDR3 bases are TGTGCCAGCAGCCACTGGACGGAACCTCAGCCCCAGCATTTT. As protein: CASSHWTEPQPQHF.

The chain couples TRBV19 to TRBJ2-3, with TRBD2 identical over 11 bases. Trimming took 5 bases from V and 7 from J; bases not matched to a gene: 11. The CDR3 is made up of 16 amino acids. The germline V gene encodes CDR1 LNHDA and CDR2 SQIVND (reference sequence). The CDR3 DNA reads TGTGCCAGTAGTGGTCGACTAGCGGGGAACACCCATACGCAGTATTTT. Residues: CASSGRLAGNTHTQYF.

This rearrangement joins TRBV5-1 to TRBJ1-1, with D possibly being TRBD1 (6 bases). CDR1 is SGHRS, CDR2 YFSETQ, per germline. The CDR3 runs 16 residues. Trimming stripped 4 bases from V and 1 base from J, with 17 bases between. CDR3 sequence reads: CASSVSAGTQNTEAFF. CDR3 in DNA: TGCGCCAGCAGCGTGTCGGCCGGGACACAGAACACTGAAGCTTTCTTT.

The rearrangement joins TRBV9 to TRBJ1-4; no clear D gene. Trimming cost V 3 bases and J 0 bases, with 6 bases left between them. This CDR3 is 14 amino acids long. Germline V gene lookup returns CDR1 SGDLS and CDR2 YYNGEE. The CDR3 DNA follows: TGTGCCAGCAGCGCTCTGGCAACTAATGAAAAACTGTTTTTT. Translating it yields CASSALATNEKLFF.

V is TRBV6-5 and J is TRBJ1-5; D possibly corresponds to TRBD1 (6 bases). Trimming cost V 7 bases and J 0 bases, with 10 bases left between them. CDR3 length: 14 amino acids. CDR1 is MNHEY, CDR2 SVGAGI, per germline. CDR3 nucleotides: TGTGCCAGCAAGGACAGCTATAGCAATCAGCCCCAGCATTTT. It codes for CASKDSYSNQPQHF.

This clone appeared once. The chain combines TRBV28 with TRBJ1-4, with D possibly matching TRBD1 (5 bases). Looked up from germline, CDR1 is MDHEN and CDR2 is SYDVKM. The CDR3 spans 14 residues. The V end lost 2 bases, the J end lost 8 bases, and 12 bases lay between the germline ends. The CDR3 is CASSLQGVREKLFF. In nucleotides, the CDR3 is TGTGCCAGCAGTTTACAGGGTGTTCGGGAAAAACTGTTTTTT.

The chain carries TRBV19 and TRBJ1-5; D unresolved. The CDR3 contains 15 residues. Germline V lookup: CDR1 LNHDA, CDR2 SQIVND (reference sequence). The ends were cut back, 3 bases at V and 0 bases at J, with 9 bases in the middle. CDR3 protein: CASSITDYSNQPQHF. The DNA for the CDR3 is TGTGCCAGTAGTATTACGGACTATAGCAATCAGCCCCAGCATTTT.

The gene calls are TRBV5-4 and TRBJ2-5; D is unresolved. The V and J ends lost 0 bases and 5 bases respectively, with 8 bases between them. CDR3 length: 13 amino acids. From germline, CDR1 is SGHNT and CDR2 YYREEE (reference sequence). The CDR3 region is CASSLVVWETQYF. The CDR3 nucleotides read TGTGCCAGCAGCTTGGTAGTTTGGGAGACCCAGTACTTC.

The chain carries TRBV6-2 or TRBV6-3 and TRBJ2-3, with 7 bases identical to TRBD1. Unmatched junction bases numbered 9, after V lost 4 bases and J lost 14 bases. The CDR3 length is 12 residues. Germline CDR1 MNHEY, CDR2 SVGEGT. The CDR3 is CASSSRDRVPYF. The CDR3 DNA reads TGTGCCAGCAGTTCCCGGGACAGAGTCCCGTATTTT.

The chain links TRBV6-5 to TRBJ1-2, with D possibly TRBD1 on 5 matching bases. This CDR3 region has 15 residues. CDR1 is MNHEY, CDR2 SVGAGI, per germline. V lost 3 bases, J lost 8 bases, and 19 bases lay in between. The CDR3 here is CASSYGPRAVGGYTF. The CDR3 DNA reads TGTGCCAGCAGTTATGGTCCCAGGGCCGTTGGGGGCTACACCTTC.

V and J are TRBV5-4 and TRBJ1-1; D gene unclear. This CDR3 has 14 residues. The germline V gene encodes CDR1 SGHNT and CDR2 YYREEE (reference sequence). V was shortened by 0 bases and J by 0 bases, with 6 bases between the two germline ends. The CDR3 region is CASSLASMNTEAFF. The CDR3 region has the DNA TGTGCCAGCAGCTTGGCCAGTATGAACACTGAAGCTTTCTTT.

In DNA form, the CDR3 reads TGTGCCAGCAGTCCCACAGGGGGTAGAAATCAGCCCCAGCATTTT. This translates into CASSPTGGRNQPQHF. This rearrangement joins TRBV2 to TRBJ1-5, with 8 bases matching TRBD1. The CDR3 length is 15 residues. V shed 5 bases, J shed 4 bases, and the junction held 7 bases outside the gene matches. Germline lookup yields CDR1 SNHLY and CDR2 FYNNEI. The full variable domain, in which reference TRBV2 and TRBJ1-5 provide the parts outside the CDR3, is EPEVTQTPSHQVTQMGQEVILRCVPISNHLYFYWYRQILGQKVEFLVSFYNNEISEKSEIFDDQFSVERPDGSNFTLKIRSTKLEDSAMYFCASSPTGGRNQPQHFGDGTRLSIL.

This chain joins TRBV18 and TRBJ2-7; TRBD2 matches 9 bases. V shed 1 base, J shed 2 bases, and the junction held 3 bases outside the gene matches. CDR3 length equals 15 residues. Germline CDR1 is KGHSH and CDR2 is LQKENI. The chain's CDR3 is CASSPRLAETYEQYF. The CDR3 region has the DNA TGTGCCAGCTCACCACGACTAGCGGAGACCTACGAGCAGTACTTC.

V usage is TRBV7-8 and J usage is TRBJ1-4; unclear D gene. Trimming took off 3 bases at V and 0 bases at J, with 11 bases between the two ends. The germline gives CDR1 SGHVS, CDR2 FQNEAQ. The CDR3 loop spans 16 amino acids. This CDR3 reads CASSFFRRATNEKLFF. DNA of the CDR3: TGTGCCAGCAGCTTTTTTCGCAGAGCAACTAATGAAAAACTGTTTTTT. The variable domain in full, with the rest retrieved from reference TRBV7-8 and TRBJ1-4, is GAGVSQSPRYKVAKRGQDVALRCDPISGHVSLFWYQQALGQGPEFLTYFQNEAQLDKSGLPSDRFFAERPEGSVSTLKIQRTQQEDSAVYLCASSFFRRATNEKLFFGSGTQLSVL.

The rearrangement links TRBV12-3 or TRBV12-4 to TRBJ2-5; D might be TRBD1 (5 bases). The CDR3 contains 13 residues. V was clipped by 1 base and J by 7 bases, with 10 bases between them. This CDR3 is CASSLDIRGTQYF. DNA for the CDR3: TGTGCCAGCAGTTTAGATATAAGGGGGACCCAGTACTTC.

The chain couples TRBV7-2 to TRBJ2-3; D unresolved. The CDR3 loop spans 15 amino acids. Germline V gene lookup returns CDR1 SGHTA and CDR2 FQGNSA. The V end was cut by 3 bases, the J end by 2 bases, with 12 bases between. CDR3 nucleotides: TGTGCCAGCAGCTTTGCGGACGGCTACACAGATACGCAGTATTTT. Translating it yields CASSFADGYTDTQYF.

The rearrangement links TRBV2 to TRBJ1-5; possible D gene TRBD1, 6 bases. V dropped 8 bases and J dropped 6 bases, with 11 bases sitting between them. This CDR3 is built from 12 residues. Germline V gene data show CDR1 as SNHLY and CDR2 as FYNNEI. The CDR3 DNA follows: TGTGCCAGCCACAGGGCGGGTCAGCCCCAGCATTTT. Translated: CASHRAGQPQHF.

The V call is TRBV7-6, the J call TRBJ1-5; no definite D call. The CDR3 loop spans 15 amino acids. The germline CDR1 and CDR2 sequences are SGHVS and FNYEAQ. V lost 5 bases and J 0 bases, leaving 11 bases between the germline ends. The CDR3 is CASSPGEYSNQPQHF. The CDR3 DNA is TGTGCCAGCAGCCCCGGAGAGTATAGCAATCAGCCCCAGCATTTT. Complete variable domain (other parts from reference TRBV7-6 and TRBJ1-5): GAGVSQSPRYKVTKRGQDVALRCDPISGHVSLYWYRQALGQGPEFLTYFNYEAQQDKSGLPNDRFSAERPEGSISTLTIQRTEQRDSAMYRCASSPGEYSNQPQHFGDGTRLSIL.